This T cell receptor beta chain was recorded in a study of T cell repertoires in cytomegalovirus infection. As for the study in general: CMV infection and matching HLA type were both indicated by public TCR beta signatures. Study-wide points: What dominated the ex vivo response were HLA-C-restricted CMV-specific TCR beta clonotypes.

TCRdb ran MiXCR on the reads and lists one entry per CDR3 protein. This repertoire shows 300,000 to 400,000 distinct CDR3 sequences, under 35% found once; its top ten account for about 20%. On this clonotype itself: Its antigen is not known.

The V end was cut by 1 base, the J end by 2 bases, with 15 bases between. The length of the CDR3 is 16 residues. In germline, CDR1 is SGHAT, CDR2 FQDESV (reference sequence). The specimen was cultured PBMCs, collected from culture after CMV antigen stimulation. This chain joins TRBV11-1 and TRBJ2-7; D is tentatively TRBD1 or TRBD2 (5 bases each). The origin of this receptor is a human donor in good health (CMV status not recorded). Some clones in this sample may be carry-over from other donors' samples. The CDR3 spells CASSLGGWWGTYEQYF. CDR3 bases: TGTGCCAGCAGCTTAGGAGGTTGGTGGGGGACCTACGAGCAGTACTTC.